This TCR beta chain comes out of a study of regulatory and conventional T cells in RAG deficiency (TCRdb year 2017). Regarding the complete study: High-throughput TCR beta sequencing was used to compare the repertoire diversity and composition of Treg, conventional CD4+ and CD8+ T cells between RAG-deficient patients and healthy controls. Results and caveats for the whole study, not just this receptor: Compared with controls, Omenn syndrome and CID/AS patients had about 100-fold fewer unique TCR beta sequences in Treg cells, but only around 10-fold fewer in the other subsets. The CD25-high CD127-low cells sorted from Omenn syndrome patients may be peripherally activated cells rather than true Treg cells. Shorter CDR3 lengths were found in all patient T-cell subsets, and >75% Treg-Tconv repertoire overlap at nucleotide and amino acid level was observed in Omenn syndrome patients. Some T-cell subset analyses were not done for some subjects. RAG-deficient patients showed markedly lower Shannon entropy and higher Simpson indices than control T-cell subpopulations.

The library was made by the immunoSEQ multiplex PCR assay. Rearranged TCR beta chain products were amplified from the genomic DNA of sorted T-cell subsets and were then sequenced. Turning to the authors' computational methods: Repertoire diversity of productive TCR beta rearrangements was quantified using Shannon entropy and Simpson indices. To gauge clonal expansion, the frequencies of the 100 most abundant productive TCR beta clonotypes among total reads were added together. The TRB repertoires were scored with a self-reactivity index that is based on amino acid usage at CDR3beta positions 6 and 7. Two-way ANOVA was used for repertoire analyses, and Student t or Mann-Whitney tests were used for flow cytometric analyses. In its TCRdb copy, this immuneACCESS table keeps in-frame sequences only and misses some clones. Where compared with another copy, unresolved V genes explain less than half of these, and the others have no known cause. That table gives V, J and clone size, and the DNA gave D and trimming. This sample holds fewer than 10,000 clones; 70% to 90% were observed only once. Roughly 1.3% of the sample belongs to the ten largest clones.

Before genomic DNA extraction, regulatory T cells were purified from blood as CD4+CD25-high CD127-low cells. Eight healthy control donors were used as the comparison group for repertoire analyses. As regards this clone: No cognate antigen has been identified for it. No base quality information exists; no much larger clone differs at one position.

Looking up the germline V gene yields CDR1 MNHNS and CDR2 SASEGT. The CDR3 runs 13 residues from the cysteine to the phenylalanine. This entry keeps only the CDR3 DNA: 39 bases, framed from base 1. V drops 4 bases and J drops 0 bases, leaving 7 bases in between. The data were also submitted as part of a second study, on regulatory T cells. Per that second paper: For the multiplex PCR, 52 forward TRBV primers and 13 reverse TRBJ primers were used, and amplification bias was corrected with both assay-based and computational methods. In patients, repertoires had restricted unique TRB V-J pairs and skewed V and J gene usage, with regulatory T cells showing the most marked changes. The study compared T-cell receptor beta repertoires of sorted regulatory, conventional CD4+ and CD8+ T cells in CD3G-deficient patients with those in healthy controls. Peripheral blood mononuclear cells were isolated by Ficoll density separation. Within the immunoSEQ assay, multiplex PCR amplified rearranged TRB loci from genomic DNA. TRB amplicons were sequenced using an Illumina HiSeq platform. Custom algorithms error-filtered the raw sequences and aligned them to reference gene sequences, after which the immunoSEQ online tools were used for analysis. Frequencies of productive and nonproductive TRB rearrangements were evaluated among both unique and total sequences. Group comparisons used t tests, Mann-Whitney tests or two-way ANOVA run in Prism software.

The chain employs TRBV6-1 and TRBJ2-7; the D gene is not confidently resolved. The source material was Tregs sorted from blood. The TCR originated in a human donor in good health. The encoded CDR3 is CASSGTVSYEQYF. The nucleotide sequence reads TGTGCCAGCAGTGGGACGGTCTCCTACGAGCAGTACTTC.